The TCR beta chain described here comes from a study of shared clonotypes between healthy human individuals. The table came from immunoSEQ multiplex PCR; TCRdb's copy has only in-frame clones and leaves some out. The repertoire holds 100,000 or so clones, under 70% seen once, with 24% in the top ten. The V gene's germline CDR1 is MNHNY and CDR2 SVGAGI (reference sequence). The V gene end was trimmed by 6 bases and the J gene end by 7 bases; junction bases not matched to a gene: 14. The CDR3 consists of 16 residues. The chain couples TRBV6-6 to TRBJ2-2; 7 nucleotides line up with TRBD1. The TCR comes from a woman between 25 and 40 years old in good health. The sequenced material came from memory CD8+ T cells sorted from blood. The subset is: CD45RO+ cells pooled with CCR7-negative TemRA cells. The CDR3 here is CASSQLKGARNGELFF. In DNA, the CDR3 is TGTGCCAGCAGCCAACTTAAGGGGGCGCGTAACGGGGAGCTGTTTTTT.